The 2 T cell receptor beta chains presented below share a single source sample, sequenced in a study of identical twins. In TCRdb, the 5' RACE reads were re-called with MiXCR into one record per CDR3 protein. The repertoire includes hundreds of thousands of distinct CDR3 sequences, about 14% of them detected once, and around 9.5% sits in the top ten. Sequencing was done on a sample of memory (CD45RO+) T cells sorted from blood. The receptors stem from a woman between 18 and 30 years old in good health.

The J gene is TRBJ2-3, the V gene TRBV12-3 or TRBV12-4; the D is unclear. V was shortened by 8 bases and J by 8 bases, with 11 bases between the two germline ends. The length of the CDR3 is 11 residues. Here the CDR3 reads CASGLTGTQYF. The CDR3 DNA reads TGTGCCAGCGGGCTGACGGGTACGCAGTATTTT.

The CDR3 reads CASSQRASQETQYF. CDR3 coding DNA: TGTGCCAGCAGCCAAAGGGCTTCTCAAGAGACCCAGTACTTC. The gene calls are TRBV3-1 and TRBJ2-5; D not certain. The germline V gene encodes CDR1 LGHDT and CDR2 YNNKEL (reference sequence). Trimming removed 2 bases from V and 2 bases from J, with 9 bases in between. The CDR3 runs 14 residues.